Below, 22 T cell receptor beta chains from the same sample are listed, as sequenced in a study of PD-1 blockade in classical Hodgkin lymphoma. Each patient experienced a relapse that followed autologous stem cell transplantation, and brentuximab vedotin exposure varied. The study purified CD4+ T cells from thawed PBMCs using magnetic negative selection. Clones were read by immunoSEQ multiplex PCR, and TCRdb kept only the in-frame ones, dropping some. The table lists approximately 28,000 clones, over 60% of them singletons. This specimen consisted of CD4+ T cells from blood, obtained at baseline. These receptors all come from a human donor with classical Hodgkin lymphoma.

This sequence joins TRBV11-2 and TRBJ1-6, with D uncertain. Germline V CDR1 and CDR2: SGHAT, FQNNGV. V lost 11 bases and J lost 0, with 20 bases in between. The length of the CDR3 is 17 residues. CDR3 coding DNA: TGTGCCTCATCCAGGTCACTCCCTAGCTCCTATAATTCACCCCTCCACTTT. This gives the protein CASSRSLPSSYNSPLHF.

V usage is TRBV6-6 and J usage is TRBJ1-2, with 8 bases matching TRBD1. There are 16 residues in the CDR3. V lost 2 bases and J lost 4; bases outside the gene matches: 9. Germline CDR1 is MNHNY and CDR2 is SVGAGI (reference sequence). This chain's CDR3 is CASSYVTGEGGYGYTF. Written as DNA, the CDR3 is TGTGCCAGCAGTTACGTGACAGGGGAGGGTGGCTATGGCTACACCTTC.

V usage is TRBV19 and J usage is TRBJ1-1; 7 nucleotides agree with TRBD1. Trimming at V came to 5 bases and at J to 3 bases, leaving 12 bases not matched to a gene. Germline V gene data show CDR1 as LNHDA and CDR2 as SQIVND (reference sequence). This CDR3 has 16 amino acids. CDR3 in amino acids: CASSPRQGTGHTEAFF. The CDR3 nucleotides read TGTGCCAGTAGTCCCCGACAGGGAACGGGGCACACTGAAGCTTTCTTT. The whole variable domain, remainder taken from reference TRBV19 and TRBJ1-1, is DGGITQSPKYLFRKEGQNVTLSCEQNLNHDAMYWYRQDPGQGLRLIYYSQIVNDFQKGDIAEGYSVSREKKESFPLTVTSAQKNPTAFYLCASSPRQGTGHTEAFFGQGTRLTVV.

V is TRBV7-2 and J is TRBJ2-7; the match to TRBD2 covers 10 bases. CDR1 is SGHTA, CDR2 FQGNSA, per germline. The CDR3 extends over 14 amino acids. Trimming removed 5 bases from V and 7 bases from J; junction bases left unmatched: 8. The CDR3 nucleotides read TGTGCCAGCAGCAACCTAGCGGGGGCGGGAGAGCAGTACTTC. Amino acid sequence: CASSNLAGAGEQYF.

The CDR3 reads CASSLAPTGSEQYF. As DNA, the CDR3 is TGTGCCAGCAGCTTAGCTCCCACAGGGTCCGAGCAGTACTTC. V usage is TRBV11-2 and J usage is TRBJ2-7; D is possibly TRBD1 (6 bases). Per the germline V gene, CDR1 is SGHAT and CDR2 is FQNNGV. Trimming shortened V by 1 base and J by 6 bases, and 13 bases separated the two germline ends. The CDR3 extends over 14 amino acids.

The chain is built from TRBV6-5 and TRBJ2-3; D is perhaps TRBD2 (5 bases). From germline, CDR1 is MNHEY and CDR2 SVGAGI. Trimming took off 6 bases at V and 2 bases at J, with 12 bases between the two ends. This CDR3 comprises 14 residues. The CDR3 sequence: CASRSTAATDTQYF. CDR3 sequence (DNA): TGTGCCAGCAGATCTACAGCGGCCACAGATACGCAGTATTTT.

The chain uses TRBV19 and TRBJ1-1, with 10 bases matching TRBD1. J was trimmed by 10 bases and V by 7 bases; bases with no gene match: 6. This CDR3 spans 12 amino acids. From germline, CDR1 is LNHDA and CDR2 SQIVND (reference sequence). CDR3 coding DNA: TGTGCCAGTACCCGACAGGGGGCCTTAGCTTTCTTT. Protein sequence: CASTRQGALAFF.

This rearrangement joins TRBV30 to TRBJ1-3, with D unresolved. Trimming stripped 5 bases from V and 4 bases from J, with 15 bases between. The CDR3 is made up of 14 amino acids. Germline CDR1 GTSNPN, CDR2 SVGIG (reference sequence). The CDR3 DNA is TGTGCCTGGGACGGAAGCGTTGTCGGAAACACCATATATTTT. Its translation: CAWDGSVVGNTIYF.

The chain employs TRBV14 and TRBJ2-1; no reliable D call. The length of the CDR3 is 15 residues. Trimming took off 1 base at V and 5 bases at J, with 12 bases between the two ends. Germline V gene data show CDR1 as SGHDN and CDR2 as FVKESK. CDR3 nucleotide sequence: TGTGCCAGCAGCCAAGTGGCAAGTACCAACAATGAGCAGTTCTTC. It is translated as CASSQVASTNNEQFF.

The chain uses TRBV6-1 and TRBJ1-2, with TRBD1 matching over 10 bases. This CDR3 is 15 amino acids long. V trimming: 8 bases; J trimming: 0 bases; junction bases outside the gene matches: 6. Germline V CDR1 and CDR2: MNHNS, SASEGT. The CDR3 reads CASGTGAYSNYGYTF. CDR3 DNA sequence: TGTGCCAGCGGGACAGGGGCCTACTCTAACTATGGCTACACCTTC.

This clone was detected a few times. The chain couples TRBV19 to TRBJ1-2; D perhaps matches TRBD1 (6 bases). The germline CDR1 and CDR2 sequences are LNHDA and SQIVND (reference sequence). V was clipped by 3 bases and J by 8 bases, with 16 bases between them. The CDR3 extends over 14 amino acids. The CDR3 DNA sequence: TGTGCCAGTAGTATCTCAACAGAGGGGGGCGGCTACACCTTC. Translation: CASSISTEGGGYTF.

This clone came up a few times. Here the CDR3 DNA reads TGCGCCAGCAGCTTCCGGGACGGCCAGACTGAAGCTTTCTTT. As protein: CASSFRDGQTEAFF. This rearrangement joins TRBV5-1 to TRBJ1-1, with D possibly matching TRBD1 (5 bases). Deletions cut 2 bases from V and 5 bases from J, with 13 bases between. From germline, CDR1 is SGHRS and CDR2 YFSETQ. The CDR3 loop spans 14 amino acids.

The chain uses TRBV7-3 and TRBJ2-1; 15 bases are shared with TRBD2. This CDR3 contains 16 residues. Looked up from germline, CDR1 is SGHTA and CDR2 is FQGTGA. The V and J ends lost 4 bases and 9 bases, in that order; junction bases with no gene match: 7. CDR3: CASSSGTSGGRFEQFF. The CDR3 DNA sequence: TGTGCCAGCAGCTCCGGGACTAGCGGGGGGCGCTTTGAGCAGTTCTTC. The complete variable domain, with remaining parts taken from reference TRBV7-3 and TRBJ2-1, reads GAGVSQTPSNKVTEKGKYVELRCDPISGHTALYWYRQSLGQGPEFLIYFQGTGAADDSGLPNDRFFAVRPEGSVSTLKIQRTERGDSAVYLCASSSGTSGGRFEQFFGPGTRLTVL.

This sequence joins TRBV4-3 and TRBJ2-5; 10 positions agree with TRBD1. The CDR3 covers 16 residues. Germline CDR1 is LGHNA and CDR2 is YSLEER. With 3 bases clipped from V and 2 bases from J, the junction kept 6 bases outside the gene matches. The chain's CDR3 is CASSHSGQGGQETQYF. The CDR3 DNA sequence: TGCGCCAGCAGCCACTCCGGACAGGGGGGGCAAGAGACCCAGTACTTC.

This clone was seen a few times. The gene calls are TRBV9 and TRBJ1-5; tentatively, D is TRBD1 (6 bases). Germline values: CDR1 SGDLS, CDR2 YYNGEE. Between the trimmed V and J ends, which lost 3 bases and 5 bases, there was a span of 9 bases. The CDR3 extends over 13 amino acids. CDR3 nucleotide sequence: TGTGCCAGCAGCGCACAGGGTTATCAGCCCCAGCATTTT. As protein: CASSAQGYQPQHF.

The chain combines TRBV7-3 with TRBJ2-3; 10 positions match TRBD2. The V segment lost 4 bases and the J segment 6 bases; nucleotides outside the gene matches: 10. This CDR3 contains 16 residues. Germline V CDR1 and CDR2: SGHTA, FQGTGA. The CDR3 nucleotides read TGTGCCAGCAGCTCAGACATAGCGGGGGGCCGGGATACGCAGTATTTT. Its translation is CASSSDIAGGRDTQYF.

The chain couples TRBV30 to TRBJ1-6, with D unclear. This CDR3 contains 15 residues. CDR1 GTSNPN and CDR2 SVGIG come from the germline V gene (reference sequence). Trimming left V 2 bases short and J 6 bases short, with 14 bases between. The CDR3 here is CAWSFKYSVNSPLHF. The CDR3 DNA is TGTGCCTGGAGTTTCAAATACAGCGTTAATTCACCCCTCCACTTT. Looking up the rest from reference TRBV30 and TRBJ1-6 gives the full variable domain: SQTIHQWPATLVQPVGSPLSLECTVEGTSNPNLYWYRQAAGRGLQLLFYSVGIGQISSEVPQNLSASRPQDRQFILSSKKLLLSDSGFYLCAWSFKYSVNSPLHFGNGTRLTVT.

The chain employs TRBV6-1 and TRBJ2-7; 9 positions agree with TRBD2. The CDR3 length is 16 residues. V gave up 2 bases and J gave up 3 bases; unmatched junction bases: 8. Germline V gene sequence: CDR1 MNHNS, CDR2 SASEGT. The CDR3 spells CASSESSGGPFYEQYF. The CDR3 DNA is TGTGCCAGCAGTGAATCCAGCGGGGGGCCATTCTACGAGCAGTACTTC.

A few counts support this clone. The chain has TRBV28 and TRBJ1-1; 7 nucleotides agree with TRBD1. CDR1 is MDHEN, CDR2 SYDVKM, per germline. The CDR3 is made up of 11 amino acids. Losses at the gene ends were 8 bases for V and 10 bases for J; bases not matched to a gene: 7. In nucleotides, the CDR3 is TGTGCCAGCTCCTACAGGGGTGTAGCTTTCTTT. Translating it yields CASSYRGVAFF. Complete variable domain (other parts from reference TRBV28 and TRBJ1-1): DVKVTQSSRYLVKRTGEKVFLECVQDMDHENMFWYRQDPGLGLRLIYFSYDVKMKEKGDIPEGYSVSREKKERFSLILESASTNQTSMYLCASSYRGVAFFGQGTRLTVV.

The V call is TRBV11-2, the J call TRBJ2-3; 12 nucleotides match TRBD2. CDR3 size: 15 residues. Germline V gene lookup returns CDR1 SGHAT and CDR2 FQNNGV. J lost 6 bases, V lost 5 bases, and 6 bases had no gene match. CDR3 region: CASSPDGTSGDTQYF. The DNA of the CDR3 is TGTGCCAGCAGCCCCGACGGGACTAGCGGGGATACGCAGTATTTT. Variable domain in full (rest from reference TRBV11-2 and TRBJ2-3): EAGVAQSPRYKIIEKRQSVAFWCNPISGHATLYWYQQILGQGPKLLIQFQNNGVVDDSQLPKDRFSAERLKGVDSTLKIQPAKLEDSAVYLCASSPDGTSGDTQYFGPGTRLTVL.

The gene calls are TRBV11-3 and TRBJ1-1; D is unclear. Germline V lookup: CDR1 SGHNT, CDR2 YENEEA. Between the trimmed V and J ends, which lost 5 bases and 4 bases, there was a span of 14 bases. The CDR3 is made up of 14 amino acids. DNA of the CDR3: TGTGCCAGCAGCGTTGGAAGGGTGGGCACTGAAGCTTTCTTT. This gives the protein CASSVGRVGTEAFF. The variable domain in full, completed from reference TRBV11-3 and TRBJ1-1, reads EAGVVQSPRYKIIEKKQPVAFWCNPISGHNTLYWYLQNLGQGPELLIRYENEEAVDDSQLPKDRFSAERLKGVDSTLKIQPAELGDSAVYLCASSVGRVGTEAFFGQGTRLTVV.

The chain uses TRBV15 and TRBJ2-7; 7 bases are a match to TRBD1. This CDR3 contains 10 residues. Germline lookup yields CDR1 LNHNV and CDR2 YYDKDF (reference sequence). CDR3 protein: CATSSKTGLV. The CDR3 bases are TGTGCCACCAGCTCGAAGACAGGGTTGGTC.